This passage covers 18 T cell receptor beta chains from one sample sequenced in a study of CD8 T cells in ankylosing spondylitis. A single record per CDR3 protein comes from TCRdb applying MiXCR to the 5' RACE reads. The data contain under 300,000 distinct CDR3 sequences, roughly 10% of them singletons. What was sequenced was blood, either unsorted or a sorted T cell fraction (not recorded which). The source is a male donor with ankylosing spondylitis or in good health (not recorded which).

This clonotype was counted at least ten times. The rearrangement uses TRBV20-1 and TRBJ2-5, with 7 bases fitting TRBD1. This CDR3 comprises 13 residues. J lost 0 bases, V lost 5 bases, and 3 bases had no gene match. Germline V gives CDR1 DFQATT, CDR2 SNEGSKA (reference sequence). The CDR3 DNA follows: TGCAGTGCTGCCGGGACAGACCAAGAGACCCAGTACTTC. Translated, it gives CSAAGTDQETQYF.

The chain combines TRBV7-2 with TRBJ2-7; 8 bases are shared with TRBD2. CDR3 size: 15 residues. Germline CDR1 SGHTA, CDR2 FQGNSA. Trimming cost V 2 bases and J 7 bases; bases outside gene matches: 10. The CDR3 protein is CASSLKYGGAAEQYF. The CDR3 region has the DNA TGTGCCAGCAGCTTAAAGTACGGGGGGGCGGCGGAGCAGTACTTC.

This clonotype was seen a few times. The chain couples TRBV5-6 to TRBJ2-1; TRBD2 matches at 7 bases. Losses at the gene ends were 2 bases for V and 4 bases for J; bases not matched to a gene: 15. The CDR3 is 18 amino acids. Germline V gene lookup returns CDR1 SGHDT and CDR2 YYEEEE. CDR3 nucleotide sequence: TGTGCCAGCAGCTTTTTTCCCGGATGGGGGGGGATATACAATGAGCAGTTCTTC. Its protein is CASSFFPGWGGIYNEQFF.

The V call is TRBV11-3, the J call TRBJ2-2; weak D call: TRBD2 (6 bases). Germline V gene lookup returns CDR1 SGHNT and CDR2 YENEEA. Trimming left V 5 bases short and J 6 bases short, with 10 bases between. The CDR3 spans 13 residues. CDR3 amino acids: CASSAGYPGELFF. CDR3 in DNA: TGTGCCAGCAGCGCGGGGTACCCCGGGGAGCTGTTTTTT.

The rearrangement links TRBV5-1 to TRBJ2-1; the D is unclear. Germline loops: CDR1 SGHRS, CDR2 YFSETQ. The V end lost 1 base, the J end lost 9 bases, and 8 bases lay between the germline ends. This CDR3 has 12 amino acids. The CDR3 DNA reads TGCGCCAGCAGCTTGTCAGCAGGTGAGCAGTTCTTC. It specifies CASSLSAGEQFF.

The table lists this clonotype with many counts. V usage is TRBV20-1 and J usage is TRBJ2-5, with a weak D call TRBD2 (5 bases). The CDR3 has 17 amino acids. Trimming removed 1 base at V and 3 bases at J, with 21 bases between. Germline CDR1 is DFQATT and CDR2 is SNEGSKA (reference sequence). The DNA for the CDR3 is TGCAGTGCTAGAGTCGGGATGGGGATGCCCAATAAAGAGACCCAGTACTTC. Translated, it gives CSARVGMGMPNKETQYF.

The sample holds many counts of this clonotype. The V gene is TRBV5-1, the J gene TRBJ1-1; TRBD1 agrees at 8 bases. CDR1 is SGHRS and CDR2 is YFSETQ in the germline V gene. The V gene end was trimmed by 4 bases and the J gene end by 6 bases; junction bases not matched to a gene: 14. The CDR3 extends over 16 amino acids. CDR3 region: CASSSGQGPVGPEAFF. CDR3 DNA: TGCGCCAGCAGCAGCGGACAGGGACCAGTCGGACCTGAAGCTTTCTTT.

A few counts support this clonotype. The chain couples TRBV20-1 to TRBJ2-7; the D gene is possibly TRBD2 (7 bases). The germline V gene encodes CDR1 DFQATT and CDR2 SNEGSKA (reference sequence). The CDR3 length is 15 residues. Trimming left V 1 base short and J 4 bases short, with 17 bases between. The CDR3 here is CSARGGGVGSYEQYF. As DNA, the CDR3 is TGCAGTGCTAGAGGAGGGGGGGTGGGGAGTTACGAGCAGTACTTC.

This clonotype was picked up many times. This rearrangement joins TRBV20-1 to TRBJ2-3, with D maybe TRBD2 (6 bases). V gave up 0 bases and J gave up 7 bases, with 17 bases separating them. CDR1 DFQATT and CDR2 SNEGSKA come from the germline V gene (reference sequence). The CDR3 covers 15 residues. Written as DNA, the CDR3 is TGCAGTGCTAGAGATCCTCTGCGGGGCAGGTATACGCAGTATTTT. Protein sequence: CSARDPLRGRYTQYF.

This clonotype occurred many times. Written as DNA, the CDR3 is TGTGCCAGCAGTGAAGCTGCAGGGGTTAACTATGGCTACACCTTC. This sequence encodes CASSEAAGVNYGYTF. This chain uses TRBV6-1 with TRBJ1-2; D is perhaps TRBD1 (6 bases). Trimming took 0 bases from V and 1 from J, leaving 9 bases between them. The CDR3 covers 15 residues. Germline V gene sequence: CDR1 MNHNS, CDR2 SASEGT.

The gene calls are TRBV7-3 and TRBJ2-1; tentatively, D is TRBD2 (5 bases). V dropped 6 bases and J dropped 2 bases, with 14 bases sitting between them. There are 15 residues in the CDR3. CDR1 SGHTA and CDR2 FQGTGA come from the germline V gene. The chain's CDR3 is CASSSSIGAYNEQFF. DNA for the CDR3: TGTGCCAGCAGTTCGTCGATCGGGGCCTACAATGAGCAGTTCTTC.

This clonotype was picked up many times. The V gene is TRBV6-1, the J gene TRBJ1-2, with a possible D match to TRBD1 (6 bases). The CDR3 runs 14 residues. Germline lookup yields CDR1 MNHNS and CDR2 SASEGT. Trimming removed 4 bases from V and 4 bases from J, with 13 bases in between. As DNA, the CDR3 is TGTGCCAGCAGTGTCGAAGCAGGGGTCTATGGCTACACCTTC. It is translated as CASSVEAGVYGYTF.

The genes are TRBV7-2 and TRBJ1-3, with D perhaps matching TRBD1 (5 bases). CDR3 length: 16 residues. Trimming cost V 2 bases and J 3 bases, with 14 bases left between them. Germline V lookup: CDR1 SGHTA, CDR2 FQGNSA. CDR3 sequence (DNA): TGTGCCAGCAGCTTATTCGGCGGAACAGGTGGAAACACCATATATTTT. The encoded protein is CASSLFGGTGGNTIYF.

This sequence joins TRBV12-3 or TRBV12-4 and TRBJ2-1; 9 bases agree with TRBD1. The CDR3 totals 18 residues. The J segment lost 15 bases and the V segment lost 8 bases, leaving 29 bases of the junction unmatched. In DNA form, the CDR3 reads TGTGCCAGCGAGACAGGGGGGACCATCATCGATATACAATGGCGACGGTTCTTC. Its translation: CASETGGTIIDIQWRRFF.

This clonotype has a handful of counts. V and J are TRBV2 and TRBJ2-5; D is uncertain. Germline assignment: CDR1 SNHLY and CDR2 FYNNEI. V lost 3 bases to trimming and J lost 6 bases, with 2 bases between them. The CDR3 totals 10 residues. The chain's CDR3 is CASSEKTQYF. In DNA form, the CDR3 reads TGTGCCAGCAGTGAGAAGACCCAGTACTTC.

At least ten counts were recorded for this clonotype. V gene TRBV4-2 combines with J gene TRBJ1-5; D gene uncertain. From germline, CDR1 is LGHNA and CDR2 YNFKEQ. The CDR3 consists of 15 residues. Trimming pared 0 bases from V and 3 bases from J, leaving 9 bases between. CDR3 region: CASSQEGGSNQPQHF. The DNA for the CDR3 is TGTGCCAGCAGCCAAGAAGGAGGGTCCAATCAGCCCCAGCATTTT.

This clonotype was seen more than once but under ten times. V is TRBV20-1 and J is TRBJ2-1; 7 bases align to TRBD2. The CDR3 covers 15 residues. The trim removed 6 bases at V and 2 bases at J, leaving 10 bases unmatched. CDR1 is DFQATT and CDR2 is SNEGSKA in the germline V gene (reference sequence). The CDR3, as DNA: TGCAGTGCCATTAGCGGGTCTAGCCCCTACAATGAGCAGTTCTTC. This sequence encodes CSAISGSSPYNEQFF.

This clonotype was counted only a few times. The CDR3 DNA reads TGCAGTGCTAGAGGAAAGTACGGGGGGAGGTACGAGCAGTACTTC. Amino acid sequence: CSARGKYGGRYEQYF. J is TRBJ2-7 and V is TRBV20-1; 7 bases line up with TRBD2. This CDR3 is 15 amino acids long. V was pared by 1 base and J by 4 bases, with 10 bases of the junction left unmatched. The germline V gene encodes CDR1 DFQATT and CDR2 SNEGSKA (reference sequence).